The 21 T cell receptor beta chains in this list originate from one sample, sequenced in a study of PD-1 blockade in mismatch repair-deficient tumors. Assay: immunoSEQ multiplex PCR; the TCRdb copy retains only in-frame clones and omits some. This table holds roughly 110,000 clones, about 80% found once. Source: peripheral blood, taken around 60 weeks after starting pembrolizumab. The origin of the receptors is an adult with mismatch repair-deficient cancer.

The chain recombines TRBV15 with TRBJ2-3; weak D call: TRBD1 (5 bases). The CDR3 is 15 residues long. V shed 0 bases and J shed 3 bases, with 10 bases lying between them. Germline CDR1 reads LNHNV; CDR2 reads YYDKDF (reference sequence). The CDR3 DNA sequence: TGTGCCACCAGCAGAGATTCGCAGGGAACAGATACGCAGTATTTT. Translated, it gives CATSRDSQGTDTQYF. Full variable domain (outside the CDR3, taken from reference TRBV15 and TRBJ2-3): DAMVIQNPRYQVTQFGKPVTLSCSQTLNHNVMYWYQQKSSQAPKLLFHYYDKDFNNEADTPDNFQSRRPNTSFCFLDIRSPGLGDTAMYLCATSRDSQGTDTQYFGPGTRLTVL.

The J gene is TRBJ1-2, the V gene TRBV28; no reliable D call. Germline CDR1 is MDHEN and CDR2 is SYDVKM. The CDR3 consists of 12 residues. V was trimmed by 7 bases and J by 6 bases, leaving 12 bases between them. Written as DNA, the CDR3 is TGTGCCAGCAACGATCGGGGTCATGGCTACACCTTC. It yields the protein CASNDRGHGYTF.

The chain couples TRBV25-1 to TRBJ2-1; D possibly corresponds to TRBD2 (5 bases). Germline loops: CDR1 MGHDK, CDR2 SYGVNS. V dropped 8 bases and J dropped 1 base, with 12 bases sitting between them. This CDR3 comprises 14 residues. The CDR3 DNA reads TGTGCCAGCTCAGATACGGGGTCCTACAATGAGCAGTTCTTC. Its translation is CASSDTGSYNEQFF.

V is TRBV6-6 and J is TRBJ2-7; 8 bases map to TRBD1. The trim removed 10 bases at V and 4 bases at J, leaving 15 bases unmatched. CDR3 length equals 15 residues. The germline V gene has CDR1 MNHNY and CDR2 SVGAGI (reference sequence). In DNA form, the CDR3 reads TGTGCCACCGGAAGCGAGGACAGGGTAAGGTACGAGCAGTACTTC. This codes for CATGSEDRVRYEQYF.

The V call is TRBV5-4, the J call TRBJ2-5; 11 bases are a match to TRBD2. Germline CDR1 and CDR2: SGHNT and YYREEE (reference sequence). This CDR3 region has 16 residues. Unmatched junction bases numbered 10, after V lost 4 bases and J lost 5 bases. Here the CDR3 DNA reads TGTGCCAGCAGCGCATCGGGTAGCGGGAGGGCGGAGACCCAGTACTTC. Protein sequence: CASSASGSGRAETQYF. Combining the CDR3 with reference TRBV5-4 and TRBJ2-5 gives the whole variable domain ETGVTQSPTHLIKTRGQQVTLRCSSQSGHNTVSWYQQALGQGPQFIFQYYREEENGRGNFPPRFSGLQFPNYSSELNVNALELDDSALYLCASSASGSGRAETQYFGPGTRLLVL.

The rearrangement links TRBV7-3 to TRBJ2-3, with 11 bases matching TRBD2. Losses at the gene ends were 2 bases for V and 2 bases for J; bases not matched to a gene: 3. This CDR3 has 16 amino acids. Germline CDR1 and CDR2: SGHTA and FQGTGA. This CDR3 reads CASSLGTSGLTDTQYF. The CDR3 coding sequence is TGTGCCAGCAGCTTAGGGACTAGCGGTCTCACAGATACGCAGTATTTT.

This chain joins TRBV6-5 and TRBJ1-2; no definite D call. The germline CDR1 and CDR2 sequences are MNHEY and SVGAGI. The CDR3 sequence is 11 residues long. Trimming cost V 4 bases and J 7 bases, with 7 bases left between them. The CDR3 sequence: CASSWTGGYTF. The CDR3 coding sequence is TGTGCCAGCAGTTGGACGGGTGGCTACACCTTC.

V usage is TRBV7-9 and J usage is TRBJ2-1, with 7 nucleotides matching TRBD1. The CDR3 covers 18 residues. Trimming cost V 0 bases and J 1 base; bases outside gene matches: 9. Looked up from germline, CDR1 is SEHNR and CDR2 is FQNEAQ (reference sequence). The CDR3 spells CASSLARQGVGSYNEQFF. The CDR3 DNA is TGTGCCAGCAGCTTAGCGAGGCAGGGGGTCGGGTCCTACAATGAGCAGTTCTTC.

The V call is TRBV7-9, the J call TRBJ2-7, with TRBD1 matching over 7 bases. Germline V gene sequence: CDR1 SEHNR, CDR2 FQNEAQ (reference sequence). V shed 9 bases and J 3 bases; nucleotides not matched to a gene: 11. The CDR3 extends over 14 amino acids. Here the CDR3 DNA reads TGTGCCAGAACCACGGGACAGCGGAGCTACGAGCAGTACTTC. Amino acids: CARTTGQRSYEQYF.

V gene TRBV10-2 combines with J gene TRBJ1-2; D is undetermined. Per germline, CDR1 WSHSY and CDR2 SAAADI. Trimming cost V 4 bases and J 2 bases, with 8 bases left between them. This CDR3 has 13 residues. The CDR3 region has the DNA TGCGCCAGCAGTGTGGCAGCGAACTATGGCTACACCTTC. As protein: CASSVAANYGYTF.

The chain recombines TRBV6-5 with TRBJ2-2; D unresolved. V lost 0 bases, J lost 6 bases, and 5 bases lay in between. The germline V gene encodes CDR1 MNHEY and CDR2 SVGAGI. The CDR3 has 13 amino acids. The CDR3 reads CASSYSKAGELFF. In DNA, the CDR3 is TGTGCCAGCAGTTACTCGAAGGCCGGGGAGCTGTTTTTT.

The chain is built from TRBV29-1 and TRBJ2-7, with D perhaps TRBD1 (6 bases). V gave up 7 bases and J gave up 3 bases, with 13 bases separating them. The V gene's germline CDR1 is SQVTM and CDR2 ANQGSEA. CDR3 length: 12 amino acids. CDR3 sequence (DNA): TGCAGCGCCTTAACAGGGAACTACGAGCAGTACTTC. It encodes CSALTGNYEQYF.

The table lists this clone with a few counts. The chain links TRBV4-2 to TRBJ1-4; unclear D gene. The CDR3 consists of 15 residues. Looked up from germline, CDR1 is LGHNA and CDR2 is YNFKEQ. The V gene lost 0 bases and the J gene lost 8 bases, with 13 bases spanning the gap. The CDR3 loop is CASSQDEQTSEKLFF. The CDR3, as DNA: TGTGCCAGCAGCCAAGATGAACAGACTTCCGAAAAACTGTTTTTT.

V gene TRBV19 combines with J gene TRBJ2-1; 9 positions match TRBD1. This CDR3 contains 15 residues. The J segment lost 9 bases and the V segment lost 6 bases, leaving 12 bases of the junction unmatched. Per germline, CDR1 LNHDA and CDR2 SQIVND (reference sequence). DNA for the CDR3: TGTGCCAGTAGCCCAGGGGGGACAGGGTCAGGTGAGCAGTTCTTC. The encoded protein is CASSPGGTGSGEQFF. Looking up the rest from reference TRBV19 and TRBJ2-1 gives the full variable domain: DGGITQSPKYLFRKEGQNVTLSCEQNLNHDAMYWYRQDPGQGLRLIYYSQIVNDFQKGDIAEGYSVSREKKESFPLTVTSAQKNPTAFYLCASSPGGTGSGEQFFGPGTRLTVL.

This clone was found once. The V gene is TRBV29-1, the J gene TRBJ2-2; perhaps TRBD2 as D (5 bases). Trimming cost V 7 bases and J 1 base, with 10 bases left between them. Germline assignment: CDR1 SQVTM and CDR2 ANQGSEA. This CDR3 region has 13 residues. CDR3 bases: TGCAGCGGGCTACGGGAGAACACCGGGGAGCTGTTTTTT. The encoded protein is CSGLRENTGELFF.

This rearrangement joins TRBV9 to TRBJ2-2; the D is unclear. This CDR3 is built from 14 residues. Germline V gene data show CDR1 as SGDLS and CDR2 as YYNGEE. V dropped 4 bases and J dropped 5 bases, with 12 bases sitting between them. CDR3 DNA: TGTGCCAGCAGCTCATTACTGGGGACCGGGGAGCTGTTTTTT. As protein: CASSSLLGTGELFF.

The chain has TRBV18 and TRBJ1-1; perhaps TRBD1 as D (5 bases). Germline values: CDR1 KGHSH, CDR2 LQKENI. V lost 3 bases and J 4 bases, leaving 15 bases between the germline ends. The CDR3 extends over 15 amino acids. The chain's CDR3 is CASSPRARASTEAFF. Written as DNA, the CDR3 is TGTGCCAGCTCACCCAGGGCCAGGGCGTCCACTGAAGCTTTCTTT.

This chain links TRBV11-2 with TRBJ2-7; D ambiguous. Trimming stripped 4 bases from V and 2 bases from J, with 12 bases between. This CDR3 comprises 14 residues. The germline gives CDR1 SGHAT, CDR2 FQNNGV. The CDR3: CASSSRQAPYEQYF. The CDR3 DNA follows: TGTGCCAGCAGCTCCCGTCAGGCCCCCTACGAGCAGTACTTC. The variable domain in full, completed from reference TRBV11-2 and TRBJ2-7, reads EAGVAQSPRYKIIEKRQSVAFWCNPISGHATLYWYQQILGQGPKLLIQFQNNGVVDDSQLPKDRFSAERLKGVDSTLKIQPAKLEDSAVYLCASSSRQAPYEQYFGPGTRLTVT.

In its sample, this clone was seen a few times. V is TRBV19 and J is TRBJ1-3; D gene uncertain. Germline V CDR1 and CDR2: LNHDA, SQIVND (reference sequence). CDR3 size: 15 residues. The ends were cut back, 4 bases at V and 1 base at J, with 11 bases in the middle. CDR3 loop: CASSSSVGSGNTIYF. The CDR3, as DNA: TGTGCCAGTAGTAGTTCTGTCGGGTCTGGAAACACCATATATTTT.

CDR3 amino acids: CASSDALGTNYGYTF. DNA of the CDR3: TGTGCCAGCAGCGATGCGTTGGGGACTAACTATGGCTACACCTTC. The rearrangement joins TRBV6-6 to TRBJ1-2; D ambiguous. Trimming pared 6 bases from V and 0 bases from J, leaving 14 bases between. CDR1 and CDR2 from the germline V gene are MNHNY and SVGAGI (reference sequence). The CDR3 has 15 amino acids.

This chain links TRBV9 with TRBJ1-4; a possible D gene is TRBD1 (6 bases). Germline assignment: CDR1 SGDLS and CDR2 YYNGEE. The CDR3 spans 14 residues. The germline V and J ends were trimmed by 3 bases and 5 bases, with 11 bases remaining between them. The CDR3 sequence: CASSAQGLNEKLFF. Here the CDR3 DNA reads TGTGCCAGCAGCGCTCAGGGGCTAAATGAAAAACTGTTTTTT.